Shown below are 30 T cell receptor beta chains from a single sample sequenced in a study of CD8+ T cells in alopecia areata. Sequencing templates came from extracted RNA that was reverse transcribed into cDNA. This table comes from immunoSEQ multiplex PCR, and its TCRdb copy is limited to in-frame clones, with some not included. The sample lists about 110,000 clones; 59% were seen once. Source material: CD8+ T cells sorted from blood. The receptor set was obtained from a human donor in good health.

The rearrangement joins TRBV27 to TRBJ2-7; 9 bases are shared with TRBD1. The germline V gene has CDR1 MNHEY and CDR2 SMNVEV (reference sequence). The CDR3 consists of 14 residues. V shed 5 bases, J shed 6 bases, and the junction held 8 bases outside the gene matches. The CDR3 DNA reads TGTGCCAGCAGTCCCGGGACAGGGACGGGCGAGCAGTACTTC. It is translated as CASSPGTGTGEQYF.

The chain employs TRBV4-1 and TRBJ1-1, with TRBD1 matching 8 bases. V was pared by 1 base and J by 2 bases, with 15 bases of the junction left unmatched. CDR3 length: 19 amino acids. CDR1 and CDR2 from the germline V gene are MGHRA and YSYEKL. In nucleotides, the CDR3 is TGCGCCAGCAGCCAAGCCTTACCAGGGGGCTTGGGGGAAAACACTGAAGCTTTCTTT. As protein: CASSQALPGGLGENTEAFF.

The V gene is TRBV27, the J gene TRBJ2-5, with 9 bases lining up with TRBD1. The J segment lost 5 bases and the V segment lost 5 bases, leaving 9 bases of the junction unmatched. CDR3 length: 15 residues. CDR1 and CDR2 from the germline V gene are MNHEY and SMNVEV (reference sequence). CDR3 amino acids: CASSLGQGIEETQYF. In DNA form, the CDR3 reads TGTGCCAGCAGTCTTGGACAGGGGATCGAGGAGACCCAGTACTTC.

The chain recombines TRBV7-9 with TRBJ2-1; D is possibly TRBD2 (5 bases). Germline CDR1 and CDR2: SEHNR and FQNEAQ (reference sequence). This CDR3 has 14 amino acids. Trimming removed 6 bases from V and 8 bases from J, with 17 bases in between. CDR3 nucleotide sequence: TGTGCCAGCAGTGAGGTGAGCGTCGGGGATGAGCAGTTCTTC. It specifies CASSEVSVGDEQFF.

The V gene is TRBV7-8, the J gene TRBJ1-5; D gene uncertain. Germline CDR1 is SGHVS and CDR2 is FQNEAQ. The CDR3 is 14 amino acids. Trimming removed 4 bases from V and 11 bases from J, with 18 bases in between. CDR3 sequence (DNA): TGTGCCAGCAGCTCTAGCCCCGGAGGTCGGTCCCAGCATTTT. The encoded protein is CASSSSPGGRSQHF.

Only a few counts were recorded for this clone. The chain recombines TRBV23-1 with TRBJ2-2; 9 nucleotides match TRBD1. TRBV23-1 is classed as an ORF, of uncertain function. V lost 2 bases and J lost 4; bases outside the gene matches: 11. The CDR3 contains 18 residues. CDR3 in amino acids: CASSQIADRGPSTGELFF. CDR3 sequence (DNA): TGCGCCAGCAGTCAAATAGCGGACAGGGGACCCTCCACCGGGGAGCTGTTTTTT.

The V and J genes are TRBV29-1 and TRBJ2-7; 7 bases map to TRBD1. This CDR3 contains 13 residues. The V gene end was trimmed by 6 bases and the J gene end by 3 bases; junction bases not matched to a gene: 8. From germline, CDR1 is SQVTM and CDR2 ANQGSEA. The CDR3 region has the DNA TGCAGCGTGGCGGGTGGACAGGTCTACGAGCAGTACTTC. It specifies CSVAGGQVYEQYF.

This chain joins TRBV25-1 and TRBJ1-4; TRBD1 agrees at 8 bases. V gave up 4 bases and J gave up 4 bases; unmatched junction bases: 8. Germline V gene sequence: CDR1 MGHDK, CDR2 SYGVNS. There are 16 residues in the CDR3. DNA for the CDR3: TGTGCCAGCAGTGGTCAGGGGGCGTGGGTTAATGAAAAACTGTTTTTT. Its protein product is CASSGQGAWVNEKLFF. Full variable domain (remainder filled in from reference TRBV25-1 and TRBJ1-4): EADIYQTPRYLVIGTGKKITLECSQTMGHDKMYWYQQDPGMELHLIHYSYGVNSTEKGDLSSESTVSRIRTEHFPLTLESARPSHTSQYLCASSGQGAWVNEKLFFGSGTQLSVL.

This clone showed up just a few times. The chain carries TRBV5-1 and TRBJ2-7, with D maybe TRBD1 (6 bases). V gave up 2 bases and J gave up 0 bases, with 9 bases separating them. The CDR3 consists of 14 residues. Germline lookup yields CDR1 SGHRS and CDR2 YFSETQ. The chain's CDR3 is CASSFTGSSYEQYF. Here the CDR3 DNA reads TGCGCCAGCAGCTTTACAGGGAGCTCCTACGAGCAGTACTTC. Complete variable domain (other parts from reference TRBV5-1 and TRBJ2-7): KAGVTQTPRYLIKTRGQQVTLSCSPISGHRSVSWYQQTPGQGLQFLFEYFSETQRNKGNFPGRFSGRQFSNSRSEMNVSTLELGDSALYLCASSFTGSSYEQYFGPGTRLTVT.

The V call is TRBV28, the J call TRBJ2-2, with TRBD1 matching 7 bases. Trimming at V came to 6 bases and at J to 4 bases, leaving 14 bases not matched to a gene. Germline CDR1 MDHEN, CDR2 SYDVKM. The CDR3 runs 17 residues. CDR3 protein: CASSTGALRPGTGELFF. CDR3 in DNA: TGTGCCAGCAGCACAGGGGCCCTACGTCCGGGCACCGGGGAGCTGTTTTTT.

The rearrangement links TRBV30 to TRBJ2-7; D is possibly TRBD2 (5 bases). CDR3 size: 11 residues. The germline V gene encodes CDR1 GTSNPN and CDR2 SVGIG (reference sequence). Trimming shortened V by 7 bases and J by 4 bases, and 11 bases separated the two germline ends. CDR3 DNA sequence: TGTGCCTACCGTGGCGGGTACGAGCAGTACTTC. Translating it yields CAYRGGYEQYF.

The CDR3 DNA reads TGTGCCAGCAGCCTTGGAGCCTTCAGCGAGCAGTACTTC. Translated, it gives CASSLGAFSEQYF. The chain joins TRBV5-6 to TRBJ2-7, with D unresolved. Trimming took 4 bases from V and 6 from J, leaving 14 bases between them. Germline values: CDR1 SGHDT, CDR2 YYEEEE. The CDR3 length is 13 residues. The full variable domain, its missing parts supplied by reference TRBV5-6 and TRBJ2-7, is DAGVTQSPTHLIKTRGQQVTLRCSPKSGHDTVSWYQQALGQGPQFIFQYYEEEERQRGNFPDRFSGHQFPNYSSELNVNALLLGDSALYLCASSLGAFSEQYFGPGTRLTVT.

The V and J genes are TRBV19 and TRBJ2-5, with no clear D. CDR1 and CDR2 (germline): LNHDA, SQIVND (reference sequence). The germline V and J ends were trimmed by 4 bases and 5 bases, with 11 bases remaining between them. CDR3 length: 13 residues. CDR3 bases: TGTGCCAGTAGTACCAGGCTTGGGGAGACCCAGTACTTC. It encodes CASSTRLGETQYF.

The table lists this clone with a few counts. The chain links TRBV10-3 to TRBJ1-1; weak D call: TRBD1 (6 bases). Germline V gene data show CDR1 as ENHRY and CDR2 as SYGVKD. V lost 8 bases and J lost 4, with 8 bases in between. This CDR3 is 11 amino acids long. As DNA, the CDR3 is TGTGCCATCGGGGGGGCCACTGAAGCTTTCTTT. Translating it yields CAIGGATEAFF.

The chain uses TRBV19 and TRBJ2-7; D is undetermined. Trimming pared 6 bases from V and 2 bases from J, leaving 17 bases between. Per the germline V gene, CDR1 is LNHDA and CDR2 is SQIVND (reference sequence). The CDR3 runs to 15 residues. In nucleotides, the CDR3 is TGTGCCAGTAGCATCACATTGGCGAGTACCTACGAGCAGTACTTC. This codes for CASSITLASTYEQYF.

The genes are TRBV28 and TRBJ2-2; unclear D gene. The V and J ends lost 2 bases and 4 bases respectively, with 8 bases between them. CDR1 and CDR2 from the germline V gene are MDHEN and SYDVKM. The CDR3 extends over 14 amino acids. The CDR3: CASSLRDLTGELFF. CDR3 DNA sequence: TGTGCCAGCAGTTTACGTGACCTCACCGGGGAGCTGTTTTTT. The full variable domain, in which reference TRBV28 and TRBJ2-2 provide the parts outside the CDR3, is DVKVTQSSRYLVKRTGEKVFLECVQDMDHENMFWYRQDPGLGLRLIYFSYDVKMKEKGDIPEGYSVSREKKERFSLILESASTNQTSMYLCASSLRDLTGELFFGEGSRLTVL.

The chain uses TRBV10-3 and TRBJ1-1; D might be TRBD1 (5 bases). Between the trimmed V and J ends, which lost 9 bases and 1 base, there was a span of 15 bases. Germline loops: CDR1 ENHRY, CDR2 SYGVKD. This CDR3 contains 14 residues. The CDR3 sequence is CAIREPRGNTEAFF. The CDR3 DNA sequence: TGTGCCATAAGGGAACCTAGGGGGAACACTGAAGCTTTCTTT.

This clone has only a few counts. The chain employs TRBV28 and TRBJ2-7, with 9 bases lining up with TRBD1. The CDR3 length is 17 residues. Germline assignment: CDR1 MDHEN and CDR2 SYDVKM. Trimming removed 3 bases from V and 5 bases from J; junction bases left unmatched: 14. The CDR3 loop reads CASSLDRHRGPNDEQYF. The CDR3 nucleotides read TGTGCCAGCAGTTTGGACCGACACAGGGGGCCTAATGACGAGCAGTACTTC.

The chain carries TRBV4-2 and TRBJ2-2; 11 bases fit TRBD1. The CDR3 is 16 amino acids. Germline CDR1 LGHNA, CDR2 YNFKEQ. Unmatched junction bases numbered 3, after V lost 5 bases and J lost 1 base. The DNA of the CDR3 is TGTGCCAGCAGCGCTGGGACAGGGGGGAACACCGGGGAGCTGTTTTTT. Protein: CASSAGTGGNTGELFF.

The J gene is TRBJ2-5, the V gene TRBV13; the D is unclear. CDR3 length equals 11 residues. Trimming shortened V by 4 bases and J by 5 bases, and 5 bases separated the two germline ends. Germline CDR1 is PRHDT and CDR2 is FYEKMQ (reference sequence). The CDR3 spells CASSSDETQYF. Written as DNA, the CDR3 is TGTGCCAGCAGCTCCGATGAGACCCAGTACTTC.

V is TRBV13 and J is TRBJ2-1; D remains unclear. Germline CDR1 PRHDT, CDR2 FYEKMQ (reference sequence). V lost 5 bases and J 13 bases, leaving 6 bases between the germline ends. The CDR3 has 9 residues. CDR3 region: CASSPNQFF. CDR3 DNA sequence: TGTGCCAGCAGCCCCAATCAGTTCTTC.

The chain links TRBV28 to TRBJ2-7; D call uncertain. CDR3 length: 12 amino acids. Per germline, CDR1 MDHEN and CDR2 SYDVKM. V lost 6 bases and J 3 bases, leaving 9 bases between the germline ends. The DNA of the CDR3 is TGTGCCAGCAGCCTTAGGGTCTACGAGCAGTACTTC. Amino acids: CASSLRVYEQYF.

The V gene is TRBV5-4, the J gene TRBJ1-6; 9 positions match TRBD1. Germline V CDR1 and CDR2: SGHNT, YYREEE (reference sequence). V trimming: 4 bases; J trimming: 9 bases; junction bases outside the gene matches: 8. The CDR3 totals 15 residues. Written as DNA, the CDR3 is TGTGCCAGCAGCCTGAAACCGGACAGGGGTTCACCCCTCCACTTT. Amino acid sequence: CASSLKPDRGSPLHF.

The genes are TRBV29-1 and TRBJ2-1; 9 nucleotides align to TRBD2. With 3 bases clipped from V and 7 bases from J, the junction kept 10 bases outside the gene matches. Germline V lookup: CDR1 SQVTM, CDR2 ANQGSEA. The CDR3 sequence is 15 residues long. CDR3 in amino acids: CSVDLTGLAGNEQFF. CDR3 sequence (DNA): TGCAGCGTTGATTTGACGGGGCTAGCGGGGAATGAGCAGTTCTTC.

The chain has TRBV5-6 and TRBJ1-1; weak D call: TRBD1 (5 bases). V dropped 1 base and J dropped 11 bases, with 12 bases sitting between them. This CDR3 is 12 amino acids long. Germline V gene lookup returns CDR1 SGHDT and CDR2 YYEEEE. CDR3 protein: CASSLMGLTAFF. The DNA for the CDR3 is TGTGCCAGCAGCTTGATGGGACTGACGGCTTTCTTT.

This chain connects TRBV7-9 to TRBJ1-6, with no clear D. CDR3 length: 14 residues. Trimming took 3 bases from V and 4 from J, leaving 7 bases between them. The germline CDR1 and CDR2 sequences are SEHNR and FQNEAQ (reference sequence). The CDR3 loop reads CASSLSGYNSPLHF. The CDR3 DNA is TGTGCCAGCAGCTTGTCCGGTTATAATTCACCCCTCCACTTT.

The rearrangement uses TRBV7-6 and TRBJ1-1; D ambiguous. V lost 1 base, J lost 2 bases, and 11 bases lay in between. Germline CDR1 and CDR2: SGHVS and FNYEAQ. The CDR3 has 15 amino acids. The CDR3 loop is CASSLGTGFNTEAFF. In nucleotides, the CDR3 is TGTGCCAGCAGCTTAGGGACGGGGTTCAACACTGAAGCTTTCTTT.

J is TRBJ2-7 and V is TRBV28; D gene unclear. This CDR3 region has 13 residues. Looked up from germline, CDR1 is MDHEN and CDR2 is SYDVKM. With 3 bases removed from V and 6 bases from J, the gap between germline ends came to 12 bases. The CDR3 coding sequence is TGTGCCAGCAGTTTCCACCAGTGGGCCGAGCAGTACTTC. This translates into CASSFHQWAEQYF.

The genes are TRBV9 and TRBJ1-2; a possible D gene is TRBD1 (6 bases). V dropped 0 bases and J dropped 6 bases, with 33 bases sitting between them. CDR3 length: 21 residues. Germline loops: CDR1 SGDLS, CDR2 YYNGEE. The CDR3 DNA is TGTGCCAGCAGCGTAGCCTTGGGGTTCGGGGGGTCGAGCAGGGGCCGTGATGGCTACACCTTC. Its translation is CASSVALGFGGSSRGRDGYTF.

The V call is TRBV28, the J call TRBJ2-5; 11 bases line up with TRBD2. Losses at the gene ends were 2 bases for V and 1 base for J; bases not matched to a gene: 15. The CDR3 is 20 amino acids. Germline CDR1 and CDR2: MDHEN and SYDVKM. In DNA form, the CDR3 reads TGTGCCAGCAGTTTACCTCCGTGGCGGGCTAGCGGGGGGCCCCAAGAGACCCAGTACTTC. Amino acid sequence: CASSLPPWRASGGPQETQYF.